Listed below are T cell receptor beta chains from one sample, sequenced in a study of beta chain features in type 1 diabetes. Using immunoSEQ multiplex PCR, the repertoire was profiled, and TCRdb retains in-frame clones only, with some absent. In the table there are a few hundred thousand clones, about 15% of which are singletons. Sequenced sample: naive CD4+ T cells from blood. The origin of the receptors is a man aged 18 to 35 with type 1 diabetes. Both conserved end residues are part of each CDR3. Fields, in order: D gene, V gene, J gene, clone size, CDR3 DNA, CDR3 protein. D genes are given only for firm matches. Rows may omit the clone size; those that give it use once, few, many or a size class.

.	TRBV7-9	TRBJ2-1	.	TGTGCCAGCAGCTCCCCGGTCAATGAGCAGTTCTTC	CASSSPVNEQFF
TRBD1	TRBV6-1	TRBJ1-1	.	TGTGCCGGCAGGACAGGGGGCGGCGGTGAAGCTTTCTTT	CAGRTGGGGEAFF
.	TRBV18	TRBJ2-5	.	TGTGCCAGCTCACCACTCAATCAGGCCCTCCAAGAGACCCAGTACTTC	CASSPLNQALQETQYF
.	TRBV7-2	TRBJ1-6	once	TGTGCCAGCAGCCACCCCACACAGCCCTATAATTCACCCCTCCACTTT	CASSHPTQPYNSPLHF
TRBD2	TRBV2	TRBJ2-2	.	TGTGCCAGCAATGGACTAGCGGGATCTGGGGAGCTGTTTTTT	CASNGLAGSGELFF
.	TRBV30	TRBJ2-5	few	TGTGCCTGGACTTCGGGGTACCAAGAGACCCAGTACTTC	CAWTSGYQETQYF
.	TRBV9	TRBJ2-1	.	TGTGCCAGCAGCGTAGTTCGGGGTGAGCAGTTCTTC	CASSVVRGEQFF
.	TRBV7-2	TRBJ2-1	.	TGTGCCAGCAAGGCGGAGCTAACTGTCAATGAGCAGTTCTTC	CASKAELTVNEQFF
TRBD2	TRBV10-1	TRBJ2-5	.	TGCGCCAGCAGTGGGACTAGTCAACGAGAGACCCAGTACTTC	CASSGTSQRETQYF
TRBD1	TRBV29-1	TRBJ1-2	.	TGCAGCGTTGGAGGACAGGATTATGGCTACACCTTC	CSVGGQDYGYTF
TRBD1	TRBV5-6	TRBJ1-5	few	TGTGCCAGCACGGACAGGGGTAGCAATCAGCCCCAGCATTTT	CASTDRGSNQPQHF
TRBD1	TRBV29-1	TRBJ1-2	few	TGCAGCGTTCTGAAACAGGGGCTAAGCGGCTACACCTTC	CSVLKQGLSGYTF
.	TRBV2	TRBJ1-1	.	TGTGCCAGCAGCCGCAGGCGTCTGAACACTGAAGCTTTCTTT	CASSRRRLNTEAFF
.	TRBV13	TRBJ2-7	.	TGTGCCAGCAGCCCGTCCGGACTGACCTACGAGCAGTACTTC	CASSPSGLTYEQYF
TRBD1	TRBV2	TRBJ2-5	few	TGTGCCAGCAAGACAGGGTATCAAGAGACCCAGTACTTC	CASKTGYQETQYF
.	TRBV30	TRBJ1-3	.	TGTGCCTGGAGTGTATCTCTCTCTGGAAACACCATATATTTT	CAWSVSLSGNTIYF
.	TRBV27	TRBJ2-1	.	TGTGCCAGCAGTTTAGAGGCCAGGGGTAGGCAGTTCTTC	CASSLEARGRQFF
TRBD1	TRBV7-9	TRBJ1-2	few	TGTGCCAGCAGCTTAGGACAGGGGATAGGTGGCTACACCTTC	CASSLGQGIGGYTF
TRBD1	TRBV19	TRBJ2-7	few	TGTGCCAGTAGCCCCGGGACAGGGCGCCTCTACGAGCAGTACTTC	CASSPGTGRLYEQYF
TRBD1	TRBV28	TRBJ1-5	.	TGTGCCAGCAGTGCCACGGGACAGCACGGAAATAGCAATCAGCCCCAGCATTTT	CASSATGQHGNSNQPQHF
.	TRBV30	TRBJ2-4	few	TGTGCCTGGAGTGTAGGAGGGGGCGGGTCCAAAAACATTCAGTACTTC	CAWSVGGGGSKNIQYF
TRBD2	TRBV7-2	TRBJ2-1	.	TGTGCCAGCAGCGGTAGCGGGAGGCTCGAAGATGAGCAGTTCTTC	CASSGSGRLEDEQFF
.	TRBV28	TRBJ2-5	.	TGTGCCAGCAGCACACAGGGAAAGGGAGAGACCCAGTACTTC	CASSTQGKGETQYF
TRBD1	TRBV6-6	TRBJ2-7	.	TGTGCCAGCAGTTACGGGACAGGGAAATGGTACGAGCAGTACTTC	CASSYGTGKWYEQYF
.	TRBV12-2	TRBJ2-5	.	TGTGCAAGTCGCGGGCTGCTGTATGGGGGGCAAGAGACCCAGTACTTC	CASRGLLYGGQETQYF
.	TRBV7-2	TRBJ2-7	few	TGTGCCAGCAGCTTCCAACCGGTGAACGAGCAGTACTTC	CASSFQPVNEQYF
TRBD1	TRBV11-2	TRBJ2-7	few	TGTGCCAGCAGCTTAAGGTTTGGACAGGGTCCCCCCGAGCAGTACTTC	CASSLRFGQGPPEQYF
.	TRBV2	TRBJ1-5	.	TGTGCCAGCAGTCTGGAGGAAAATCAGCCCCAGCATTTT	CASSLEENQPQHF
TRBD2	TRBV4-2	TRBJ2-3	.	TGTGCCAGCAGCCAAGATATCTCTAGCGGCCCCACAGATACGCAGTATTTT	CASSQDISSGPTDTQYF
TRBD1	TRBV27	TRBJ2-7	few	TGTGCCAGCAGAGGGGACAGTCTTCGAGGTCACGAGCAGTACTTC	CASRGDSLRGHEQYF
.	TRBV6-6	TRBJ1-1	.	TGTGCCAGCAGTTACTCCTTTGGGCCGAGTGAAGCTTTCTTT	CASSYSFGPSEAFF
.	TRBV4-3	TRBJ2-6	few	TGCGCCAGCAGCCAATCAGGTGCCAAGACAGGAACCTCTGGGGCCAACGTCCTGACTTTC	CASSQSGAKTGTSGANVLTF
.	TRBV9	TRBJ1-2	.	TGTGCCAGCAGCGTAGAGGGGGGGCGCGGCTATGGCTACACCTTC	CASSVEGGRGYGYTF